This TCR beta chain was observed in a study of blood T cell repertoires in COVID-19 (TCRdb year 2020). In terms of the full investigation: Collaborator samples came from the United States, Italy and Spain and covered acute and convalescent phases of COVID-19. The prospective study material was composed of cDNA or gDNA derived from T cells, B-cell-depleted T cells, or PBMCs. Deeply sampled blood TCRbeta repertoires from subjects exposed to, actively infected with, or recovered from COVID-19 were included in the dataset. The repertoires were released in a freely available public database intended as a resource for research on the immune response to SARS-CoV-2. Samples came from the ongoing ImmuneRACE study (first 160 participants) plus 1,254 subjects from 6 global collaborators. A de-identified subject ID, COVID-19 status, age in years and sex were almost always included in the sample metadata. Where available, HLA class I and class II types were taken from metadata supplied by the sample provider and were not determined by assay-based typing.

As for this clone: Its specific antigen is unknown. The record has no base qualities; no much larger clone is one base away.

CDR3 length: 14 amino acids, cysteine to phenylalanine. This entry keeps only the CDR3 DNA: 42 bases, framed from base 1. The trim is 4 bases for V and 6 bases for J, with a gap of 16 bases between the germline ends. CDR1 and CDR2 (SGHVS, FQNEAQ) derive from the germline V gene. TCRbeta CDR3 regions were amplified from genomic DNA using the immunoSEQ Assay, a bias-controlled multiplex PCR. Per the authors' processing: The number of nucleated cells in each sample was estimated by amplification of reference gene primers within the assay. To quantify the absolute abundance of each unique TCRbeta CDR3 rearrangement, sequence reads were collapsed and filtered. For each sample, productive Simpson clonality was calculated as the square root of Simpson's diversity index across productive rearrangements. Held by TCRdb, this immuneACCESS table contains in-frame sequences only and omits some clones. Under half of the omission traces to an unresolved V gene where checked; the cause of the rest is unknown. The DNA was the basis for D and trimming; V, J and clone size are from that table. This sample has roughly 100,000 clones in its table, and 70% to 90% of those were observed once. The biggest ten clones account for around 2% of the sample.

Results and caveats for the whole study, not just this receptor: Clinical and demographic metadata were provided uncurated, with the amount varying by source and participant.

Each collaborating institution followed its own protocols to collect whole blood in K2EDTA tubes. For TCRbeta analysis, collaborators shipped samples as frozen whole blood, isolated PBMCs, or DNA extracted from either of those sample types. The source material was peripheral blood. This sequence originates from a man in his fifties or sixties with active COVID-19. The chain uses TRBV7-8 and TRBJ2-7; 6 matching bases give a weak D call of TRBD1. The nucleotide sequence reads TGTGCCAGCAGCTCGATAGGGGGTCGGAGCGAGCAGTACTTC. The translation is CASSSIGGRSEQYF.